The clone carrying this TCR beta chain was seen at least ten times. Its specificity is not known. MiXCR was run by TCRdb on the reads, yielding one entry per CDR3 protein. The repertoire holds tens of thousands of distinct CDR3 sequences, with 20% as singletons. The sample originates from a study of type 1 regulatory T cells. Study overall: This in vitro CD4 product, T-allo10, is enriched for Tr1 cells and alloantigen-specific.

CDR1 is SGHAT and CDR2 is FQNNGV in the germline V gene. The CDR3 runs to 15 residues. V lost 5 bases to trimming and J lost 5 bases; unmatched junction nucleotides: 5. Study results and caveats: Compared with non-type 1 regulatory T cells, type 1 regulatory T cells showed a more restricted TCR repertoire.

The sequence was obtained from a human donor in good health. The chain recombines TRBV11-2 with TRBJ2-5; 13 nucleotides agree with TRBD2. The sample taken for sequencing was cultured type 1 regulatory T (Tr1) cells, either the whole culture or a sorted fraction (not recorded which). The CDR3, as DNA: TGTGCCAGCAGCGAACTAGCGGGGGGGTTGGAGACCCAGTACTTC. Protein sequence: CASSELAGGLETQYF.